This TCR beta chain originates from a study of T cell responses to AZD1222 COVID-19 vaccine. Findings and caveats of the study: Close to half of spike-specific TCRs reportedly recognize unmutated variant regions. The study identified only five to seven AZD1222 recipients as seropositive at baseline.

About this clone: Its target is not known.

Clones were read by immunoSEQ multiplex PCR, and TCRdb kept only the in-frame ones, dropping some. Of about 160,000 clones listed, roughly 92% are singletons. V was cut by 2 bases and J by 1 base, with 10 bases left in between. This CDR3 contains 15 residues. The germline V gene encodes CDR1 SGHRS and CDR2 YFSETQ. This specimen consisted of peripheral blood, obtained on day 0 of AZD1222 vaccination. The TCR was taken from an adult in good health. This chain uses TRBV5-1 with TRBJ1-5, with D perhaps matching TRBD1 (6 bases). The CDR3 bases are TGCGCCAGCAGCTTTACCACAGGGAGCAATCAGCCCCAGCATTTT. Amino acids: CASSFTTGSNQPQHF. Together with reference TRBV5-1 and TRBJ1-5, the CDR3 gives the full variable domain: KAGVTQTPRYLIKTRGQQVTLSCSPISGHRSVSWYQQTPGQGLQFLFEYFSETQRNKGNFPGRFSGRQFSNSRSEMNVSTLELGDSALYLCASSFTTGSNQPQHFGDGTRLSIL.